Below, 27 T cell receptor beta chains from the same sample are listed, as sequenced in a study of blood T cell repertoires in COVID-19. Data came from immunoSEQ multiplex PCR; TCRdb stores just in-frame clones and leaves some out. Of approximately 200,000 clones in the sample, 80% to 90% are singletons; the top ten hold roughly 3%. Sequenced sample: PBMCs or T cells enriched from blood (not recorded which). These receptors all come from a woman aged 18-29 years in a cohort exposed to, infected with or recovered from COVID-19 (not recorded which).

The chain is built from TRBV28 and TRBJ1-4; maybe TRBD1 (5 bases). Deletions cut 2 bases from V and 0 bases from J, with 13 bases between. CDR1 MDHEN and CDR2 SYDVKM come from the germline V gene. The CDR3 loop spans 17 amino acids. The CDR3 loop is CASSLATALPTNEKLFF. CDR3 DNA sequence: TGTGCCAGCAGTTTAGCGACAGCTTTACCAACTAATGAAAAACTGTTTTTT.

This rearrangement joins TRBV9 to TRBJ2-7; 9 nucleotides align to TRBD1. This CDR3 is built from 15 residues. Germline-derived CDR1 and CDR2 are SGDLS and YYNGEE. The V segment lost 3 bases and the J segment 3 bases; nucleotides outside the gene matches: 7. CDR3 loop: CASSAFWTGDYEQYF. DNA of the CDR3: TGTGCCAGCAGCGCGTTTTGGACAGGGGACTACGAGCAGTACTTC.

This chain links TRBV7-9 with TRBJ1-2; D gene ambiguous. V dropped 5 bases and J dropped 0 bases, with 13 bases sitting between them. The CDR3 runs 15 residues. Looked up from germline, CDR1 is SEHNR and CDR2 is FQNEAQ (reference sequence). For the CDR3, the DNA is TGTGCCAGCAGCCCTGGGGAGGTTGCTAACTATGGCTACACCTTC. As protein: CASSPGEVANYGYTF.

CDR3 DNA: TGCGCCAGCAGCTTGGGGGACAGGGAGACCCAGTACTTC. Residues: CASSLGDRETQYF. The chain couples TRBV5-1 to TRBJ2-5; 8 nucleotides match TRBD1. Germline V gene lookup returns CDR1 SGHRS and CDR2 YFSETQ. CDR3 size: 13 residues. V lost 0 bases to trimming and J lost 5 bases; unmatched junction nucleotides: 0.

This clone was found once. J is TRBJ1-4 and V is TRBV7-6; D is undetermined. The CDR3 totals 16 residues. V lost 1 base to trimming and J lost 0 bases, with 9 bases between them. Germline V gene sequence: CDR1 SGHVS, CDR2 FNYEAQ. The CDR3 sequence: CASSLGSGATNEKLFF. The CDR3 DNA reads TGTGCCAGCAGCTTAGGGTCCGGAGCAACTAATGAAAAACTGTTTTTT.

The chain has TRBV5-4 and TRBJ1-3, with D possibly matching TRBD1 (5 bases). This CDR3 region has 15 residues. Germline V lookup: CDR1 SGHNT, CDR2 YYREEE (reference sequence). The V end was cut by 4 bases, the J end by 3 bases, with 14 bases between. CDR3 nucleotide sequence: TGTGCCAGCAGCCCCGGGGGAGTTAGTGGAAACACCATATATTTT. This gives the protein CASSPGGVSGNTIYF.

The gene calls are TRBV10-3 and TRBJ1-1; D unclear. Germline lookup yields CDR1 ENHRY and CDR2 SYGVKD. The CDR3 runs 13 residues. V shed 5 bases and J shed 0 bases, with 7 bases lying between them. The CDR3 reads CAISLGMNTEAFF. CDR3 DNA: TGTGCCATCAGTCTAGGCATGAACACTGAAGCTTTCTTT.

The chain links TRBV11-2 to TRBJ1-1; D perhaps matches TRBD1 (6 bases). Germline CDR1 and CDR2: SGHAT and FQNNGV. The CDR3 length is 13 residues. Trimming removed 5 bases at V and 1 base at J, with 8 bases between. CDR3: CASSHRENTEAFF. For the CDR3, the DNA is TGTGCCAGCAGCCACAGGGAGAACACTGAAGCTTTCTTT.

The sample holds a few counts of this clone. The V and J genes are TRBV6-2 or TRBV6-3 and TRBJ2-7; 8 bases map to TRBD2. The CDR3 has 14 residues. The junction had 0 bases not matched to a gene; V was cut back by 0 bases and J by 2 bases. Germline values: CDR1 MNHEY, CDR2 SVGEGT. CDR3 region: CASSYSTSAYEQYF. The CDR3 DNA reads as TGTGCCAGCAGTTACTCGACTAGCGCCTACGAGCAGTACTTC.

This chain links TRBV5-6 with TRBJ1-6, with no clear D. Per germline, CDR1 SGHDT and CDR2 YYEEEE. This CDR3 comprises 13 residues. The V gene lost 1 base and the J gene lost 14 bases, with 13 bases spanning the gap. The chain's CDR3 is CASSLSQLPTLHF. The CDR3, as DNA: TGTGCCAGCAGCTTGTCACAGCTTCCTACCCTCCACTTT.

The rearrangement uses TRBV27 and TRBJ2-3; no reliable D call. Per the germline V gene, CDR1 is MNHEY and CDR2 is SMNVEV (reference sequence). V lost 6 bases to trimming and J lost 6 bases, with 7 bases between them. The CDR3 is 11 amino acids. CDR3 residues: CASSSLDTQYF. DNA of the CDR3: TGTGCCAGCAGCTCACTGGATACGCAGTATTTT.

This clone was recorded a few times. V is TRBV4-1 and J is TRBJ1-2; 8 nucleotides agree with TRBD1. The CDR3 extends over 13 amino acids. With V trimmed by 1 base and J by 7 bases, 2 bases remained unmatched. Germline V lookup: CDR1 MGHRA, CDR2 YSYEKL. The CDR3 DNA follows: TGCGCCAGCAGCCAAGGGACAGGGTTTGGCTACACCTTC. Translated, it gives CASSQGTGFGYTF.

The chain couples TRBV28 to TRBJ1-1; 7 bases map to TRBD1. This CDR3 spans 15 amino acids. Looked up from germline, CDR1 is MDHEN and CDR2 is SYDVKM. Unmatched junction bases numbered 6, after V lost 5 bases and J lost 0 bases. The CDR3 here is CASSTQTGMNTEAFF. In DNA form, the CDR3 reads TGTGCCAGCAGTACCCAGACAGGGATGAACACTGAAGCTTTCTTT. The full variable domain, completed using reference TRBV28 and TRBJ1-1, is DVKVTQSSRYLVKRTGEKVFLECVQDMDHENMFWYRQDPGLGLRLIYFSYDVKMKEKGDIPEGYSVSREKKERFSLILESASTNQTSMYLCASSTQTGMNTEAFFGQGTRLTVV.

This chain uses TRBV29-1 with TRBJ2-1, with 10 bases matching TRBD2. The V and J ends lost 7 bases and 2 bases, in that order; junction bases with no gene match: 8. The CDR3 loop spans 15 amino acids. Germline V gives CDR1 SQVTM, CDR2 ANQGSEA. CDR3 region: CSAQAGTSAYNEQFF. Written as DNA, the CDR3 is TGCAGCGCCCAGGCCGGGACTAGCGCCTACAATGAGCAGTTCTTC.

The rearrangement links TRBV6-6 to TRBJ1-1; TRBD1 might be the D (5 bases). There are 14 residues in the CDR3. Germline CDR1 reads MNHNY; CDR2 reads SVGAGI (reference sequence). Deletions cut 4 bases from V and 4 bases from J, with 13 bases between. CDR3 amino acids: CASSFSPQGTEAFF. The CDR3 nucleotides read TGTGCCAGCAGTTTCTCCCCCCAGGGCACTGAAGCTTTCTTT.

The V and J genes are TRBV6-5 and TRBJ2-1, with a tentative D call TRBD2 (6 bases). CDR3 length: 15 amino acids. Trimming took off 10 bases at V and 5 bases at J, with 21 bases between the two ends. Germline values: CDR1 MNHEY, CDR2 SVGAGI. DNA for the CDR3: TGTGCCACCCAACGGGGGTCCGCTAAAGACAATGAGCAGTTCTTC. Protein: CATQRGSAKDNEQFF.

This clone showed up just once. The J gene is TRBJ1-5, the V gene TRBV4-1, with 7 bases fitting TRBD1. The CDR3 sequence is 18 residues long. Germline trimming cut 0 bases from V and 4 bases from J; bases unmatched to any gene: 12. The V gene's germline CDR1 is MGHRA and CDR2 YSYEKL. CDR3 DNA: TGCGCCAGCAGCCAAGAACCCAGGGGGGTGGATCGGAATCAGCCCCAGCATTTT. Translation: CASSQEPRGVDRNQPQHF.

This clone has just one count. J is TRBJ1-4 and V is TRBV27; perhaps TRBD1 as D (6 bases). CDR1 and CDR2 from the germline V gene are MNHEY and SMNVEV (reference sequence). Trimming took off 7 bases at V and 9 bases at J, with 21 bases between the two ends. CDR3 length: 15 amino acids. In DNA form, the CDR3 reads TGTGCCAGCACTGGGTTAGGGGGGGCGCCTAAAAAACTGTTTTTT. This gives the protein CASTGLGGAPKKLFF.

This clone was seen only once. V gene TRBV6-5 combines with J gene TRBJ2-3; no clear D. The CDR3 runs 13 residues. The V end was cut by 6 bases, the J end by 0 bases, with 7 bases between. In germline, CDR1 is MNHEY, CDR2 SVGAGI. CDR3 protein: CASRTGSTDTQYF. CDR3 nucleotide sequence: TGTGCCAGCAGAACTGGTAGCACAGATACGCAGTATTTT.

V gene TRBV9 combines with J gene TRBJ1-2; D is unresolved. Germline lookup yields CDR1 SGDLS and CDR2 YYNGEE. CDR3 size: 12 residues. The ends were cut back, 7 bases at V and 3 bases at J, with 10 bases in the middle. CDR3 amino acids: CASLGQDYGYTF. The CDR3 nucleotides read TGTGCCAGCCTTGGGCAAGACTATGGCTACACCTTC.

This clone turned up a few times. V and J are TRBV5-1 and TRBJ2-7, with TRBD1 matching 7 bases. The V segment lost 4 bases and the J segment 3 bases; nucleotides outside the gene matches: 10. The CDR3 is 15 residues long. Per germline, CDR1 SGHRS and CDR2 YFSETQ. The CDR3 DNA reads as TGCGCCAGCAGCGTCGGGACAGCAGAGAACTACGAGCAGTACTTC. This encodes CASSVGTAENYEQYF.

The CDR3 bases are TGTGCCAGCAGCTACCCGGGACAGGGTTACGGCTACACCTTC. Protein: CASSYPGQGYGYTF. This chain links TRBV5-6 with TRBJ1-2; 9 positions agree with TRBD1. The junction had 8 bases not matched to a gene; V was cut back by 3 bases and J by 8 bases. Per germline, CDR1 SGHDT and CDR2 YYEEEE. This CDR3 spans 14 amino acids.

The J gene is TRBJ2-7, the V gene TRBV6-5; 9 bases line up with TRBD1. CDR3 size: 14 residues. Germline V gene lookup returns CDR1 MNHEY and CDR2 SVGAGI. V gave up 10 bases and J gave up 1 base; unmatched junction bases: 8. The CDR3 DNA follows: TGTGCCACGAACCGGGACAGGGTATCCTACGAGCAGTACTTC. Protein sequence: CATNRDRVSYEQYF.

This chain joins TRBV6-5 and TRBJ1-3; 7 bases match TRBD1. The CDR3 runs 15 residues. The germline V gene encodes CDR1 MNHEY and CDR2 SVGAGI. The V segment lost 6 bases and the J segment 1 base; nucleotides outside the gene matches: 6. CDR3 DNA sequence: TGTGCCAGCAGGGGACAGTTAATTTCTGGAAACACCATATATTTT. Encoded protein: CASRGQLISGNTIYF.

The CDR3 region is CASSTTGLNQPQHF. The DNA for the CDR3 is TGTGCCAGCAGCACCACAGGTCTCAATCAGCCCCAGCATTTT. The chain is built from TRBV7-8 and TRBJ1-5, with D tentatively TRBD1 (5 bases). The CDR3 covers 14 residues. V was cut by 5 bases and J by 3 bases, with 11 bases left in between. Germline assignment: CDR1 SGHVS and CDR2 FQNEAQ.

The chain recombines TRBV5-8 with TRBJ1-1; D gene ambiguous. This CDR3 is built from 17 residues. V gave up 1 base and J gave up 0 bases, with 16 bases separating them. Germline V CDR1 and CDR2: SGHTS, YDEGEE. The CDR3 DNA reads TGTGCCAGCAGCTTGAGGTTGGCGGCGGGCATGAACACTGAAGCTTTCTTT. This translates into CASSLRLAAGMNTEAFF.

CDR3 loop: CASSREGQRLGYNEQFF. The CDR3 region has the DNA TGTGCCAGCAGTAGAGAGGGACAACGATTGGGATACAATGAGCAGTTCTTC. The chain joins TRBV28 to TRBJ2-1, with D tentatively TRBD1 (6 bases). With 5 bases removed from V and 4 bases from J, the gap between germline ends came to 21 bases. The CDR3 contains 17 residues. Germline-derived CDR1 and CDR2 are MDHEN and SYDVKM.